Listed here are 32 T cell receptor beta chains from one sample, sequenced in a study of blood T cells in healthy people across ages. A second PCR, run for about 7 to 11 cycles, used a sample-barcoded 5' primer plus a J-beta primer mix. Via MiXCR, TCRdb re-called the 5' RACE reads, giving one row per CDR3 protein. Of under 950,000 distinct CDR3 sequences in the sample, 22% were seen once. Sample: blood. The receptors derive from an older man in good health.

The V and J genes are TRBV20-1 and TRBJ2-5; the match to TRBD2 covers 8 bases. The end of the DNA fits TRBJ2-1 better, so the J call may be wrong. The CDR3 runs to 12 residues. Germline lookup yields CDR1 DFQATT and CDR2 SNEGSKA (reference sequence). The CDR3 spells CSASSSGNEQFF. The CDR3 DNA sequence: TGCAGTGCTAGTTCTAGCGGGAATGAGCAGTTCTTC.

The chain has TRBV5-1 and TRBJ2-1; 10 bases are a match to TRBD2. Losses at the gene ends were 4 bases for V and 5 bases for J; bases not matched to a gene: 6. CDR3 length equals 15 residues. Germline loops: CDR1 SGHRS, CDR2 YFSETQ. The CDR3 DNA follows: TGCGCCAGCAGCGCCCGACTAGCGGGCAACAATGAGCAGTTCTTC. Amino acid sequence: CASSARLAGNNEQFF.

The V and J genes are TRBV9 and TRBJ1-1; 8 bases align to TRBD1. The trim removed 7 bases at V and 1 base at J, leaving 6 bases unmatched. The CDR3 contains 14 residues. The germline CDR1 and CDR2 sequences are SGDLS and YYNGEE. The CDR3 loop is CASGQGARNTEAFF. CDR3 in DNA: TGTGCCAGCGGCCAGGGGGCACGGAACACTGAAGCTTTCTTT.

This rearrangement joins TRBV5-1 to TRBJ1-1; no definite D call. The CDR3 extends over 14 amino acids. Trimming cost V 2 bases and J 0 bases, with 8 bases left between them. In germline, CDR1 is SGHRS, CDR2 YFSETQ. The CDR3 DNA is TGCGCCAGCAGCTTAAGGACGGTGAACACTGAAGCTTTCTTT. Protein: CASSLRTVNTEAFF.

The V and J genes are TRBV12-3 or TRBV12-4 and TRBJ1-4; D possibly corresponds to TRBD1 (6 bases). The CDR3 consists of 15 residues. The ends were cut back, 7 bases at V and 7 bases at J, with 19 bases in the middle. The CDR3 DNA reads as TGTGCCAGCACTATCGGACAGATACGTACTGAAAAACTGTTTTTT. It yields the protein CASTIGQIRTEKLFF.

This chain joins TRBV18 and TRBJ1-1, with a tentative D call TRBD1 (6 bases). CDR1 is KGHSH and CDR2 is LQKENI in the germline V gene. The V end was cut by 2 bases, the J end by 0 bases, with 16 bases between. The length of the CDR3 is 17 residues. CDR3 residues: CASSPGGGAGMNTEAFF. Written as DNA, the CDR3 is TGTGCCAGCTCACCAGGGGGGGGCGCGGGAATGAACACTGAAGCTTTCTTT.

CDR3 DNA sequence: TGTGCCAGCTCAACGCGGAATCTCGATGGCTACACCTTC. It yields the protein CASSTRNLDGYTF. The genes are TRBV11-2 and TRBJ1-2; D not resolved. The V end lost 8 bases, the J end lost 6 bases, and 16 bases lay between the germline ends. Germline CDR1 SGHAT, CDR2 FQNNGV. The CDR3 totals 13 residues.

This clonotype came up a few times. This rearrangement joins TRBV6-1 to TRBJ2-5; D not resolved. V was pared by 6 bases and J by 4 bases, with 15 bases between. The CDR3 length is 14 residues. The germline V gene encodes CDR1 MNHNS and CDR2 SASEGT. The CDR3 loop reads CASSAYKTRETQYF. In DNA form, the CDR3 reads TGTGCCAGCAGCGCGTATAAAACGCGAGAGACCCAGTACTTC.

The genes are TRBV20-1 and TRBJ2-5; 8 bases align to TRBD2. Germline-derived CDR1 and CDR2 are DFQATT and SNEGSKA (reference sequence). The CDR3 loop spans 13 amino acids. The CDR3 loop reads CSSSSGVVETQYF. The CDR3 DNA reads as TGCAGCTCGAGTAGCGGGGTCGTAGAGACCCAGTACTTC.

This clonotype was found a few times. The chain carries TRBV7-9 and TRBJ2-4, with TRBD2 matching over 12 bases. Germline CDR1 reads SEHNR; CDR2 reads FQNEAQ (reference sequence). CDR3 length: 15 residues. V shed 5 bases, J shed 6 bases, and the junction held 5 bases outside the gene matches. CDR3 protein: CASSPLLAGGNIQYF. The CDR3 DNA reads TGTGCCAGCAGCCCCCTACTAGCGGGAGGAAACATTCAGTACTTC.

The sample holds a few counts of this clonotype. The J gene is TRBJ1-1, the V gene TRBV30; no clear D. Germline CDR1 and CDR2: GTSNPN and SVGIG (reference sequence). The CDR3 covers 10 residues. The CDR3, as DNA: TGTGCATTATCTGGGGCTGAAGCTTTCTTT. Residues: CALSGAEAFF.

This clonotype was observed a handful of times. V usage is TRBV5-1 and J usage is TRBJ2-3; tentatively, D is TRBD2 (5 bases). CDR3 length: 14 amino acids. From germline, CDR1 is SGHRS and CDR2 YFSETQ. V lost 0 bases, J lost 6 bases, and 11 bases lay in between. The CDR3 here is CASSLATGLDTQYF. Written as DNA, the CDR3 is TGCGCCAGCAGCTTGGCCACGGGGTTGGATACGCAGTATTTT.

This clonotype was detected only a few times. CDR3 DNA: TGCAGTGCTAGAGCTAGAGTGAACACTGAAGCTTTCTTT. Translating gives CSARARVNTEAFF. The J gene is TRBJ1-1, the V gene TRBV20-1; D call uncertain. The germline gives CDR1 DFQATT, CDR2 SNEGSKA (reference sequence). The CDR3 extends over 13 amino acids. Trimming removed 1 base from V and 0 bases from J, with 6 bases in between.

The CDR3 loop is CASRPGQYRHGEAFF. CDR3 sequence (DNA): TGTGCCAGCAGACCTGGACAGTACCGTCACGGTGAAGCTTTCTTT. The chain uses TRBV6-1 and TRBJ1-1, with D possibly matching TRBD1 (6 bases). The CDR3 consists of 15 residues. The V and J ends lost 6 bases and 7 bases respectively, with 21 bases between them. Germline assignment: CDR1 MNHNS and CDR2 SASEGT.

The J gene is TRBJ2-5, the V gene TRBV4-1; D gene ambiguous. V lost 4 bases to trimming and J lost 2 bases, with 11 bases between them. Germline loops: CDR1 MGHRA, CDR2 YSYEKL. The CDR3 runs to 14 residues. The CDR3 DNA reads TGCGCCAGCAGCCCCAAGGGAAGTCAAGAGACCCAGTACTTC. Translation gives CASSPKGSQETQYF.

There are a few counts of this clonotype. This chain links TRBV20-1 with TRBJ1-4; D call uncertain. Looked up from germline, CDR1 is DFQATT and CDR2 is SNEGSKA (reference sequence). V shed 1 base and J shed 6 bases, with 12 bases lying between them. CDR3 length: 14 residues. The CDR3 is CSARGSNTDEKLFF. The CDR3 DNA reads as TGCAGTGCTAGAGGCTCCAACACGGATGAAAAACTGTTTTTT.

In regard to this clonotype: This may be a read error, as it is one base from a much larger clone. V and J are TRBV5-1 and TRBJ1-6; D is unclear. In germline, CDR1 is SGHRS, CDR2 YFSETQ. This CDR3 is 15 amino acids long. This chain's CDR3 is CAGSFYGPWDSPLHF. Written as DNA, the CDR3 is TGCGCCGGCAGCTTCTATGGACCCTGGGATTCACCCCTCCACTTT.

The chain uses TRBV20-1 and TRBJ2-1; 14 bases map to TRBD2. This CDR3 has 15 amino acids. J gave up 5 bases and V 3 bases, and 3 bases lay outside the gene matches. Germline CDR1 is DFQATT and CDR2 is SNEGSKA (reference sequence). The CDR3 sequence: CSASGLAGGNNEQFF. Here the CDR3 DNA reads TGCAGTGCTAGTGGACTAGCGGGGGGAAACAATGAGCAGTTCTTC.

This clonotype showed up just a few times. The V and J genes are TRBV5-1 and TRBJ1-4, with unresolved D. CDR1 SGHRS and CDR2 YFSETQ come from the germline V gene. The CDR3 totals 15 residues. V lost 4 bases and J 4 bases, leaving 14 bases between the germline ends. The CDR3 DNA follows: TGCGCCAGCAGCCTCACCGGACGGAATAATGAAAAACTGTTTTTT. It is translated as CASSLTGRNNEKLFF.

The chain combines TRBV18 with TRBJ1-4; D gene ambiguous. CDR3 length: 14 amino acids. With 3 bases removed from V and 5 bases from J, the gap between germline ends came to 10 bases. Germline CDR1 KGHSH, CDR2 LQKENI. CDR3 residues: CASSPAAVNEKLFF. The CDR3 bases are TGTGCCAGCTCACCCGCAGCAGTGAATGAAAAACTGTTTTTT.

This clonotype was counted only a few times. The germline gene is not matched at one end of the junction; a read error may be the cause. The gene calls are TRBV12-3 or TRBV12-4 and TRBJ1-2, with TRBD1 matching over 8 bases. The CDR3 length is 15 residues. The CDR3 DNA reads TGCGCCAGCAGTTGGACAGGGTTGGAGGACTATGGCTACACCTTC. The encoded protein is CASSWTGLEDYGYTF.

The chain is built from TRBV3-1 and TRBJ1-2; the D gene is possibly TRBD1 (5 bases). CDR3 length equals 13 residues. Germline assignment: CDR1 LGHDT and CDR2 YNNKEL (reference sequence). V lost 6 bases and J lost 7, with 15 bases in between. The DNA for the CDR3 is TGTGCCAGCAGTGGGGACGGCAAAAGTGGCTACACCTTC. Encoded protein: CASSGDGKSGYTF.

A remark on this clonotype: At one boundary the junction diverges from the germline segment, which might be a read error. The chain has TRBV4-1 and TRBJ2-5; TRBD2 agrees at 13 bases. The end of the DNA aligns better with TRBJ2-1, so the J call may be wrong. In germline, CDR1 is MGHRA, CDR2 YSYEKL. This CDR3 comprises 20 residues. This CDR3 reads CASSQDRKLAGGLSYNGQFF. DNA of the CDR3: TGCGCCAGCAGCCAAGATAGGAAACTAGCGGGGGGGCTGTCCTACAATGGGCAGTTCTTC.

The V call is TRBV7-9, the J call TRBJ2-1; D gene unclear. V was cut by 6 bases and J by 8 bases, with 11 bases left in between. Germline CDR1 reads SEHNR; CDR2 reads FQNEAQ (reference sequence). The CDR3 totals 12 residues. CDR3 protein: CASRNAYDEQFF. The CDR3 DNA sequence: TGTGCCAGCAGAAACGCGTACGATGAGCAGTTCTTC.

This chain connects TRBV12-3 or TRBV12-4 to TRBJ1-1; 7 positions match TRBD1. The ends lost 7 bases at V and 2 bases at J; junction bases unmatched: 16. The CDR3 is 17 amino acids. The CDR3 is CASTPGGFGTVNTEAFF. DNA for the CDR3: TGTGCCAGCACCCCAGGGGGTTTTGGGACAGTTAACACTGAAGCTTTCTTT.

DNA for the CDR3: TGTGCCAGCAGTTTAGGTCGGGCACGGAATTCACCCCTCCACTTT. Translation gives CASSLGRARNSPLHF. V usage is TRBV12-3 or TRBV12-4 and J usage is TRBJ1-6; no definite D call. The CDR3 loop spans 15 amino acids. V was clipped by 1 base and J by 7 bases, with 11 bases between them.

The J gene is TRBJ2-1, the V gene TRBV15; 9 positions match TRBD2. The J call may not be correct, given that the DNA end is closer to TRBJ2-7. This CDR3 has 15 residues. Germline loops: CDR1 LNHNV, CDR2 YYDKDF (reference sequence). This CDR3 reads CATSRILAGTYEQYF. The CDR3 DNA follows: TGTGCCACCAGCAGAATCCTAGCGGGGACCTACGAGCAGTACTTC.

The V and J genes are TRBV11-2 and TRBJ2-7; D is ambiguous. Trimming removed 0 bases at V and 4 bases at J, with 7 bases between. The CDR3 totals 13 residues. Germline values: CDR1 SGHAT, CDR2 FQNNGV. CDR3 residues: CASSLDRAYEQYV. For the CDR3, the DNA is TGTGCCAGCAGCTTAGATCGCGCGTACGAGCAGTACGTC.

The chain is built from TRBV7-2 and TRBJ1-4; D perhaps matches TRBD1 (5 bases). Trimming pared 1 base from V and 5 bases from J, leaving 8 bases between. The CDR3 has 14 residues. Per germline, CDR1 SGHTA and CDR2 FQGNSA. The CDR3 loop is CASSLDRMNEKLFF. CDR3 sequence (DNA): TGTGCCAGCAGCTTAGACAGGATGAATGAAAAACTGTTTTTT.

The chain is built from TRBV6-5 and TRBJ1-2; the D gene is possibly TRBD1 (5 bases). The length of the CDR3 is 14 residues. The germline V and J ends were trimmed by 8 bases and 7 bases, with 20 bases remaining between them. Germline lookup yields CDR1 MNHEY and CDR2 SVGAGI. The CDR3 nucleotides are TGTGCCAGCGCCGAAGGGGAGGTTTTGGGTGGCTACACCTTC. Translating it yields CASAEGEVLGGYTF.

Ten or more counts support this clonotype. This chain connects TRBV18 to TRBJ2-7, with TRBD1 matching over 8 bases. Germline V gene lookup returns CDR1 KGHSH and CDR2 LQKENI. The V segment lost 3 bases and the J segment 3 bases; nucleotides outside the gene matches: 10. The CDR3 spans 16 residues. The CDR3 coding sequence is TGTGCCAGCTCACCCCTCTCCGGGACAGGAGACTACGAGCAGTACTTC. It translates to CASSPLSGTGDYEQYF.

The rearrangement joins TRBV10-2 to TRBJ1-4; a possible D gene is TRBD1 (6 bases). Germline V gives CDR1 WSHSY, CDR2 SAAADI. Trimming left V 6 bases short and J 0 bases short, with 17 bases between. This CDR3 contains 17 residues. CDR3 residues: CASRLTGGLATNEKLFF. The CDR3 coding sequence is TGCGCCAGCAGGTTGACAGGAGGTCTTGCAACTAATGAAAAACTGTTTTTT.